These 14 T cell receptor beta chains were sequenced from one sample in a study of blood T cell repertoires in COVID-19 (dated by TCRdb to about 2020). Library generation was performed with the immunoSEQ multiplex PCR assay. The clones in this table, taken by TCRdb from immuneACCESS, are in-frame only. Not every clone is retained; where verified, under half of the shortfall comes from an unresolved V gene, and the cause of the rest is unknown. For this sample there are 110,000 or so clones; 81% appear just once. The leading ten clones occupy roughly two fifths of the sample. The sample taken for sequencing was peripheral blood. Every receptor here comes from a man at least 80 years old with acute or convalescent COVID-19.

The rearrangement uses TRBV5-1 and TRBJ2-7; 10 bases fit TRBD1. The J segment lost 5 bases and the V segment lost 4 bases, leaving 6 bases of the junction unmatched. The germline V gene has CDR1 SGHRS and CDR2 YFSETQ. This CDR3 is built from 14 residues. The CDR3 loop reads CASSRDRGEDEQYF. CDR3 nucleotides: TGCGCCAGCAGCAGGGACAGGGGTGAAGACGAGCAGTACTTC.

The genes are TRBV2 and TRBJ1-3, with unresolved D. There are 11 residues in the CDR3. The germline gives CDR1 SNHLY, CDR2 FYNNEI. V lost 8 bases and J lost 3, with 5 bases in between. The CDR3 region is CASAYGNTIYF. The CDR3 DNA reads as TGTGCCAGCGCCTATGGAAACACCATATATTTT.

J is TRBJ1-2 and V is TRBV28; D is uncertain. This CDR3 spans 15 amino acids. V was clipped by 6 bases and J by 7 bases, with 21 bases between them. Germline V CDR1 and CDR2: MDHEN, SYDVKM. The CDR3 region has the DNA TGTGCCAGCAGCCTCGGGAGGCCGTCGGCAACTGGCTACACCTTC. Translating gives CASSLGRPSATGYTF.

This rearrangement joins TRBV20-1 to TRBJ1-1, with D uncertain. V was shortened by 5 bases and J by 5 bases, with 9 bases between the two germline ends. The CDR3 covers 11 residues. Germline CDR1 and CDR2: DFQATT and SNEGSKA (reference sequence). CDR3 protein: CSALAGTEAFF. Written as DNA, the CDR3 is TGCAGTGCTCTAGCGGGGACTGAAGCTTTCTTT.

The sample holds one count of this clone. CDR3 sequence (DNA): TGTGCCAGCAGCCGGGACAGGGCCTACGAGCAGTACTTC. Translated: CASSRDRAYEQYF. The J gene is TRBJ2-7, the V gene TRBV14; TRBD1 matches at 9 bases. Germline V gene lookup returns CDR1 SGHDN and CDR2 FVKESK. V shed 4 bases, J shed 2 bases, and the junction held 0 bases outside the gene matches. This CDR3 region has 13 residues.

This chain links TRBV9 with TRBJ1-3; D possibly corresponds to TRBD1 (5 bases). V dropped 3 bases and J dropped 5 bases, with 6 bases sitting between them. CDR1 and CDR2 (germline): SGDLS, YYNGEE. The CDR3 covers 12 residues. CDR3 region: CASSADRNTIYF. CDR3 DNA sequence: TGTGCCAGCAGCGCGGACAGAAACACCATATATTTT.

Concerning this clone: This specimen includes other DNA sequences encoding the same CDR3. The V and J genes are TRBV18 and TRBJ1-2; TRBD1 matches at 11 bases. After removal of 5 bases from V and 8 bases from J, the junction contained 13 bases not matched to a gene. Germline V gives CDR1 KGHSH, CDR2 LQKENI. CDR3 length: 16 amino acids. The CDR3 DNA is TGTGCCAGCTCAACAGGACAGGGGGCCGTGGGGCGGGGCTACACCTTC. Its translation: CASSTGQGAVGRGYTF.

The chain carries TRBV10-3 and TRBJ2-7; D is perhaps TRBD1 (6 bases). The germline CDR1 and CDR2 sequences are ENHRY and SYGVKD. The CDR3 runs 14 residues. Trimming pared 9 bases from V and 0 bases from J, leaving 15 bases between. The CDR3 DNA reads TGTGCCATGAGCCGGGACATCTACTCCTACGAGCAGTACTTC. As protein: CAMSRDIYSYEQYF.

The rearrangement links TRBV7-2 to TRBJ2-7; D remains unclear. This CDR3 is 12 amino acids long. Per the germline V gene, CDR1 is SGHTA and CDR2 is FQGNSA. Trimming removed 3 bases at V and 5 bases at J, with 8 bases between. In nucleotides, the CDR3 is TGTGCCAGCAGCTTCACCGGTCACGAGCAGTACTTC. Translation: CASSFTGHEQYF.

V gene TRBV6-5 combines with J gene TRBJ1-6; D is ambiguous. Trimming cost V 8 bases and J 3 bases, with 8 bases left between them. This CDR3 contains 13 residues. The germline V gene has CDR1 MNHEY and CDR2 SVGAGI. CDR3 residues: CASWAIYNSPLHF. CDR3 nucleotide sequence: TGTGCCAGCTGGGCTATCTATAATTCACCCCTCCACTTT.

The rearrangement joins TRBV28 to TRBJ1-4, with 9 bases aligning to TRBD1. CDR3 size: 18 residues. Looked up from germline, CDR1 is MDHEN and CDR2 is SYDVKM. J lost 1 base, V lost 5 bases, and 11 bases had no gene match. The CDR3 region is CASSPVYTGGETNEKLFF. CDR3 sequence (DNA): TGTGCCAGCAGTCCAGTTTATACAGGGGGCGAAACTAATGAAAAACTGTTTTTT.

The DNA for the CDR3 is TGTGCCAGCTCACCTTCGGCCACCCAGGAACTGTTTTTT. Its translation is CASSPSATQELFF. The rearrangement uses TRBV18 and TRBJ1-4, with D unresolved. Trimming cost V 3 bases and J 12 bases, with 14 bases left between them. Germline-derived CDR1 and CDR2 are KGHSH and LQKENI. CDR3 size: 13 residues.

CDR3 sequence: CASSDPGTGGTDTQYF. The CDR3 DNA reads as TGTGCCAGCAGTGATCCCGGGACAGGGGGCACAGATACGCAGTATTTT. The chain joins TRBV25-1 to TRBJ2-3; TRBD1 matches at 10 bases. Germline CDR1 MGHDK, CDR2 SYGVNS. There are 16 residues in the CDR3. With V trimmed by 3 bases and J by 1 base, 4 bases remained unmatched.

The chain has TRBV27 and TRBJ2-7; D might be TRBD2 (6 bases). CDR1 MNHEY and CDR2 SMNVEV come from the germline V gene (reference sequence). V dropped 6 bases and J dropped 5 bases, with 20 bases sitting between them. This CDR3 comprises 15 residues. Written as DNA, the CDR3 is TGTGCCAGCAGGGATCTAGCGTGGGGGAATAACGAGCAGTACTTC. It translates to CASRDLAWGNNEQYF.